These T cell receptor beta chains were read from a single sample in a study of blood T cell repertoires in COVID-19. The repertoire was sequenced with immunoSEQ multiplex PCR; TCRdb's copy has only in-frame clones and lacks some. The table lists under 250,000 clones, about 85% of them singletons. Sequencing was performed on PBMCs or T cells enriched from blood (not recorded which). These receptors were taken from a man in his thirties or forties who had recovered from COVID-19. Each CDR3 is given with its conserved first and last residue. A D gene is named only where the DNA matches it firmly. Only part of the rows carry a size: once, few, many, or a class if the clone is expanded.

D	size	length	V	J	CDR3	DNA
TRBD1	.	16	TRBV28	TRBJ2-7	CASSLLSGQATYEQYF	TGTGCCAGCAGTCTTCTCTCCGGACAGGCCACCTACGAGCAGTACTTC
.	once	15	TRBV18	TRBJ2-2	CASSSQTEPTGELFF	TGTGCCAGCTCGTCCCAGACAGAGCCCACCGGGGAGCTGTTTTTT
.	.	16	TRBV30	TRBJ1-2	CAWSLFSPRQGYGYTF	TGTGCCTGGAGTCTATTCTCGCCGCGGCAGGGATACGGCTACACCTTC
.	.	17	TRBV7-4	TRBJ1-5	CASTAAHGGASNQPQHF	TGCGCCAGCACCGCCGCACACGGGGGGGCGAGCAATCAGCCCCAGCATTTT
.	.	17	TRBV7-2	TRBJ1-2	CASSLMRAGGERNGYTF	TGTGCCAGCAGCTTAATGAGGGCCGGCGGGGAACGGAATGGCTACACCTTC
.	.	15	TRBV14	TRBJ1-2	CASSQFAGSNYGYTF	TGTGCCAGCAGCCAATTCGCCGGGAGTAACTATGGCTACACCTTC
TRBD1	.	14	TRBV5-6	TRBJ1-2	CASSFADRGGGYTF	TGTGCCAGCAGCTTCGCGGACAGGGGGGGTGGCTACACCTTC
.	few	14	TRBV4-3	TRBJ1-5	CASSQDLINQPQHF	TGCGCCAGCAGCCAAGATCTTATCAATCAGCCCCAGCATTTT
.	.	14	TRBV9	TRBJ1-2	CASSVDAGSYGYTF	TGTGCCAGCAGCGTAGACGCGGGCAGCTATGGCTACACCTTC
TRBD2	.	16	TRBV27	TRBJ2-5	CASSPIPIAGGETQYF	TGTGCCAGCAGTCCCATACCTATAGCGGGAGGAGAGACCCAGTACTTC
.	.	17	TRBV19	TRBJ2-4	CASSSPRPQGAKNIQYF	TGTGCCAGTAGTTCCCCCCGACCCCAGGGGGCCAAAAACATTCAGTACTTC
.	.	15	TRBV2	TRBJ1-6	CASSARAGAASPLHF	TGTGCCAGCAGTGCGAGGGCGGGGGCGGCTTCACCCCTCCACTTT
TRBD1	.	16	TRBV19	TRBJ1-1	CASSRDRDFMNTEAFF	TGTGCCAGTAGCCGGGACAGGGACTTCATGAACACTGAAGCTTTCTTT
.	.	12	TRBV29-1	TRBJ1-4	CSGGGPDEKLFF	TGCAGCGGTGGGGGCCCGGATGAAAAACTGTTTTTT
.	.	14	TRBV18	TRBJ2-1	CASLVERVYNEQFF	TGTGCCAGCCTGGTCGAGCGGGTCTACAATGAGCAGTTCTTC
TRBD1	.	13	TRBV10-3	TRBJ2-5	CATATGEEETQYF	TGTGCCACAGCTACAGGGGAAGAAGAGACCCAGTACTTC
TRBD1	.	16	TRBV7-8	TRBJ2-1	CASSLRETGGYNEQFF	TGTGCCAGCAGCTTAAGGGAAACAGGGGGCTACAATGAGCAGTTCTTC
TRBD1	.	15	TRBV28	TRBJ2-7	CASSGSDRSSYEQYF	TGTGCCAGCAGTGGATCGGACAGGAGCTCCTACGAGCAGTACTTC
TRBD1	.	12	TRBV7-8	TRBJ2-7	CASSLDREEQYF	TGTGCCAGCAGCCTCGACAGGGAGGAGCAGTACTTC
.	.	11	TRBV28	TRBJ2-7	CASSLINEQYF	TGTGCCAGCAGTTTAATAAACGAGCAGTACTTC
TRBD1	.	15	TRBV7-8	TRBJ1-6	CASSLGQGMISPLHF	TGTGCCAGCAGCTTGGGACAGGGGATGATATCACCCCTCCACTTT
.	.	13	TRBV30	TRBJ1-2	CAWSQRTAGGYTF	TGTGCCTGGAGCCAGAGGACGGCGGGGGGCTACACCTTC
.	.	16	TRBV25-1	TRBJ2-6	CASSEFFSSGANVLTF	TGTGCCAGCAGTGAATTTTTCAGCTCTGGGGCCAACGTCCTGACTTTC
.	.	17	TRBV11-2	TRBJ2-1	CASSPRDSSISYNEQFF	TGTGCCAGCAGCCCCCGGGACTCCAGTATATCCTACAATGAGCAGTTCTTC
.	.	16	TRBV30	TRBJ1-4	CAWSFGQLKTNEKLFF	TGTGCCTGGAGTTTTGGACAGTTGAAAACTAATGAAAAACTGTTTTTT
TRBD1	.	15	TRBV5-8	TRBJ1-1	CASSLASGGYTEAFF	TGTGCCAGCAGCTTGGCCTCAGGGGGATACACTGAAGCTTTCTTT
.	few	15	TRBV11-1	TRBJ2-1	CASSYLRFSYNEQFF	TGTGCCAGCAGCTACCTACGATTCTCCTACAATGAGCAGTTCTTC
TRBD1	.	13	TRBV28	TRBJ2-6	CASKVQGTNVLTF	TGTGCCAGCAAGGTACAGGGGACCAACGTCCTGACTTTC
.	.	14	TRBV14	TRBJ2-3	CASSQEWGADTQYF	TGTGCCAGCAGCCAGGAGTGGGGAGCGGATACGCAGTATTTT
TRBD1	.	13	TRBV7-9	TRBJ1-2	CASSLDRANGYTF	TGTGCCAGCAGCCTTGACAGGGCGAATGGCTACACCTTC
.	.	13	TRBV5-5	TRBJ1-1	CASSLNFGSEAFF	TGTGCCAGCAGCTTGAACTTCGGGTCTGAAGCTTTCTTT
TRBD2	.	19	TRBV4-1	TRBJ2-1	CASSHGLAGGGASYNEQFF	TGCGCCAGCAGCCACGGTCTGGCGGGAGGAGGGGCCTCCTACAATGAGCAGTTCTTC
TRBD1	.	13	TRBV28	TRBJ2-7	CASNTGGSYEQYF	TGTGCCAGCAACACAGGGGGGTCCTACGAGCAGTACTTC
TRBD1	once	17	TRBV7-9	TRBJ2-3	CASSLWSGTGSSDTQYF	TGTGCCAGCAGCTTATGGTCCGGGACAGGGTCATCAGATACGCAGTATTTT
.	few	14	TRBV5-1	TRBJ1-4	CASSLDVYNEKLFF	TGCGCCAGCAGCTTGGATGTGTATAATGAAAAACTGTTTTTT
TRBD2	.	16	TRBV5-5	TRBJ2-1	CASSFRIAGVGNEQFF	TGTGCCAGCAGCTTTCGTATAGCGGGAGTGGGCAATGAGCAGTTCTTC
.	.	14	TRBV21-1	TRBJ1-6	CASSPSRSVPPLHF	TGTGCCAGCAGCCCTAGCAGATCCGTCCCACCCCTCCACTTT
.	.	13	TRBV30	TRBJ2-7	CACRMPGTYEQYF	TGTGCCTGTCGAATGCCAGGAACCTACGAGCAGTACTTC
.	.	21	TRBV28	TRBJ2-3	CASSSGPEANLYLLDVLSQYF	TGTGCCAGCAGTTCAGGACCGGAGGCAAATTTATATCTCCTCGACGTTTTGTCGCAGTATTTT
.	.	15	TRBV19	TRBJ1-2	CASSRIEAGPSGYTF	TGTGCCAGTAGTCGGATTGAGGCAGGGCCGAGTGGCTACACCTTC
.	.	15	TRBV6-5	TRBJ1-3	CASKTPGAGGNTIYF	TGTGCCAGCAAAACCCCGGGCGCGGGGGGAAACACCATATATTTT
.	.	14	TRBV3-1/TRBV3-2	TRBJ1-4	CASSQGHGGEKLFF	TGTGCCAGCAGCCAGGGACACGGTGGCGAAAAACTGTTTTTT
.	.	12	TRBV11-2	TRBJ2-5	CASSLNVYAQYF	TGTGCCAGCAGCTTAAATGTCTATGCCCAGTACTTC
.	.	14	TRBV10-3	TRBJ1-4	CAISPDRVYEKLFF	TGTGCCATCAGCCCGGACAGAGTTTACGAAAAACTGTTTTTT
.	once	15	TRBV18	TRBJ2-2	CASSPMERRTGELFF	TGTGCCAGCTCACCGATGGAAAGGAGGACCGGGGAGCTGTTTTTT
.	.	13	TRBV5-1	TRBJ2-7	CASSLEQGYEQYF	TGCGCCAGCAGCTTGGAGCAGGGTTACGAGCAGTACTTC
TRBD1	once	13	TRBV7-9	TRBJ1-2	CASEDRANYGYTF	TGTGCCAGCGAGGACAGGGCCAACTATGGCTACACCTTC
.	.	16	TRBV7-9	TRBJ2-3	CASSPQAGGAGDTQYF	TGTGCCAGCAGCCCTCAGGCCGGAGGGGCGGGAGATACGCAGTATTTT
.	.	15	TRBV30	TRBJ1-6	CAWSQPGLWNSPLHF	TGTGCCTGGAGTCAACCGGGACTGTGGAATTCACCCCTCCACTTT
.	.	13	TRBV14	TRBJ1-4	CASSQDQGSGLFF	TGTGCCAGCAGCCAAGATCAGGGCAGTGGACTGTTTTTT
TRBD2	.	13	TRBV30	TRBJ2-1	CAWGTIPYNEQFF	TGTGCCTGGGGGACTATCCCCTACAATGAGCAGTTCTTC
TRBD2	.	17	TRBV10-2	TRBJ2-3	CASSLGTTSGSIDTQYF	TGCGCCAGCAGTTTGGGGACGACTAGCGGGAGTATCGATACGCAGTATTTT
.	.	12	TRBV6-5	TRBJ1-2	CASSSSGGGYTF	TGTGCCAGCAGTTCCTCGGGGGGTGGCTACACCTTC
.	.	14	TRBV11-2	TRBJ2-5	CASNLGLPQETQYF	TGTGCCAGCAACCTAGGACTACCCCAAGAGACCCAGTACTTC
.	.	13	TRBV6-5	TRBJ1-2	CASSYSRGYGYTF	TGTGCCAGCAGTTACTCGAGAGGGTATGGCTACACCTTC